This T cell receptor (beta chain) was found in a study of beta chain features in type 1 diabetes. At the level of the study: Healthy donors resembled patients in age, gender and cell yields. Sorted cells from all samples, numbering 107,917,701, were examined. Study-wide results and caveats: Cells carrying high TCR expression could end up over-represented when cDNA is sequenced. The influence of HLA type on TCRB rearrangement stayed undetermined.

With regard to this clone: Its cognate antigen is unknown.

Expressed TCRB transcripts were sequenced because the entire RNA isolate underwent reverse transcription. Clones were sequenced by immunoSEQ multiplex PCR, and TCRdb holds only the in-frame ones, with some missing. The profile shows approximately 170,000 clones, less than 9.5% of them singletons. The CDR3 has 14 residues. Trimming left V 5 bases short and J 7 bases short, with 17 bases between. The V gene's germline CDR1 is SEHNR and CDR2 FQNEAQ (reference sequence). Sequencing was done on a sample of central memory CD4+ T cells from blood. This chain joins TRBV7-9 and TRBJ1-2; D is undetermined. The clonotype comes from a woman under 30 in good health. Here the CDR3 reads CASSPDRVLGGYTF. The CDR3 DNA sequence: TGTGCCAGCAGCCCCGACCGGGTCTTGGGTGGCTACACCTTC. The full variable domain, its missing parts supplied by reference TRBV7-9 and TRBJ1-2, is DTGVSQNPRHKITKRGQNVTFRCDPISEHNRLYWYRQTLGQGPEFLTYFQNEAQLEKSRLLSDRFSAERPKGSFSTLEIQRTEQGDSAMYLCASSPDRVLGGYTFGSGTRLTVV.